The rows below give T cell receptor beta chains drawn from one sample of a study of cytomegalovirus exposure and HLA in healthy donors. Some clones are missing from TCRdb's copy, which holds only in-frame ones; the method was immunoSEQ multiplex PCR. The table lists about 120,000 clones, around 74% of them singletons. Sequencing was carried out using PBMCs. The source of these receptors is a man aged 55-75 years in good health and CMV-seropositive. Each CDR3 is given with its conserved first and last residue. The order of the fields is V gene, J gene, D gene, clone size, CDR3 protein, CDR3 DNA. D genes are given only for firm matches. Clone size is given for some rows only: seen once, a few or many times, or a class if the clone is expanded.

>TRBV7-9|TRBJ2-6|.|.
CASSSFLSGANVLTF
TGTGCCAGCAGCTCCTTTCTCTCTGGGGCCAACGTCCTGACTTTC
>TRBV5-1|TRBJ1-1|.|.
CASKPNPRDTEAFF
TGCGCCAGCAAACCGAACCCCAGGGACACTGAAGCTTTCTTT
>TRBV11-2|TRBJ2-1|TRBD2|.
CASSFASGGYNEQFF
TGTGCCAGCAGCTTCGCTAGCGGGGGATACAATGAGCAGTTCTTC
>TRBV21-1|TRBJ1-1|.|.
CASFGGRGGREDTEAFF
TGTGCCAGCTTTGGGGGTAGGGGAGGGAGGGAGGACACTGAAGCTTTCTTT
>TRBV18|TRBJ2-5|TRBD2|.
CASSPRTSGGYRETQYF
TGTGCCAGCTCTCCAAGGACTAGCGGAGGGTACCGGGAGACCCAGTACTTC
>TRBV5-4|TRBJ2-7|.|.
CASSLGSVDEQYF
TGTGCCAGCAGCTTGGGCTCTGTAGACGAGCAGTACTTC
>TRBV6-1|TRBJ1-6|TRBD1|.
CASSEETGGNSPLHF
TGTGCCAGCAGTGAAGAGACAGGGGGTAATTCACCCCTCCACTTT
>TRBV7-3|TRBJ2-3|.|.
CASSLGAGLPDTQYF
TGTGCCAGCAGCTTAGGAGCCGGCTTACCAGATACGCAGTATTTT
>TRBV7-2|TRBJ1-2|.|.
CASSLYYGYTF
TGTGCCAGCAGCCTATACTATGGCTACACCTTC
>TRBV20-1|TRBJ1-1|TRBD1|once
CSAPRDRLAFF
TGCAGTGCCCCTAGGGACAGGCTGGCTTTCTTT
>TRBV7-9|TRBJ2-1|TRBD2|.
CASSFSGSTGEQFF
TGTGCCAGCAGCTTTAGCGGGAGTACGGGCGAGCAGTTCTTC
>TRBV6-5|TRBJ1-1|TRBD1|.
CASRNRGPTEAFF
TGTGCCAGCAGAAACAGGGGGCCCACTGAAGCTTTCTTT
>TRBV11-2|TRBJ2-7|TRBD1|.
CASSPGTDSGYEQYF
TGTGCCAGCAGCCCGGGGACAGACTCGGGGTACGAGCAGTACTTC
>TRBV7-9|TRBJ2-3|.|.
CSSNRLRLAELDTQYF
TGTTCCAGCAATCGCCTAAGGCTAGCAGAGCTAGATACGCAGTATTTT
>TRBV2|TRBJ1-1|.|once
CASRGSRNTEAFF
TGTGCCAGCCGAGGGAGCAGGAACACTGAAGCTTTCTTT
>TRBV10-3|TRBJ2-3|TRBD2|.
CAIQTIGGGAPDTQYF
TGTGCCATCCAAACTATAGGCGGGGGGGCCCCAGATACGCAGTATTTT
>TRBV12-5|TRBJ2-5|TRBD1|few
CASGLVSRGKTQYF
TGTGCTAGTGGTTTGGTTTCCAGGGGGAAGACCCAGTACTTC
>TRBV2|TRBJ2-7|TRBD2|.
CASRAGTINYEQYF
TGTGCCAGCAGAGCCGGGACTATTAACTACGAGCAGTACTTC